This T cell receptor (beta chain) was recorded in a study of cytomegalovirus exposure and HLA in healthy donors. As to this clone: Its specificity is unknown.

The CDR3 extends over 15 amino acids. Looked up from germline, CDR1 is SGHTS and CDR2 is YDEGEE. With 0 bases removed from V and 0 bases from J, the gap between germline ends came to 10 bases. Amplification used 60 Vbeta primers and 13 Jbeta primers. Sequenced by immunoSEQ multiplex PCR; TCRdb stores in-frame clones only, minus some. The sample carries about 120,000 clones, roughly 82% recorded once. Findings and caveats of the study: In a later analysis, several top co-occurrence clusters appeared linked to parvovirus B19, influenza, CMV and Epstein-Barr virus. HLA alleles showed associations with some 15,000 TCR beta sequences in a later analysis, at a 0.05 false discovery rate. Researchers counted about 150 TCR beta chains as cytomegalovirus-associated. Among TCR beta chains of equal frequency, HLA-associated ones were more clonally expanded in a later analysis.

Sequencing was performed on PBMCs. The clonotype was recovered from a man younger than 35 in good health and CMV-seropositive. The chain recombines TRBV5-8 with TRBJ2-7; possibly TRBD1 for D (5 bases). CDR3 sequence reads: CASSLVGQSSYEQYF. Written as DNA, the CDR3 is TGTGCCAGCAGCTTGGTGGGGCAGAGCTCCTACGAGCAGTACTTC.